This TCR beta chain was found in a study of cytomegalovirus exposure and HLA in healthy donors. Study at large: In a later analysis, it was reported that the 110 or so validation repertoires had been produced on the same platform as the 700 or so repertoires belonging to the first cohort. Study results and limitations: According to a subsequent analysis, TCR clusters identified in the first cohort showed a tendency to co-occur across the approximately 110 validation repertoires.

This clone was recorded only once. The antigen remains undetermined. Germline values: CDR1 MNHEY, CDR2 SMNVEV (reference sequence). This CDR3 has 18 residues. The ends lost 5 bases at V and 3 bases at J; junction bases unmatched: 18. Sequencing used immunoSEQ multiplex PCR; TCRdb keeps in-frame clones, though not all of them. The data hold 70,000 to 80,000 clones, with over 90% observed a single time. This chain uses TRBV27 with TRBJ1-1, with 7 bases matching TRBD1. The receptor was isolated from a woman aged 18-35 years in good health and CMV-seropositive. Material for sequencing was PBMCs. The CDR3 protein is CASSPSRDRLGRYTEAFF. The CDR3 nucleotides are TGTGCCAGCAGTCCGTCCCGGGACAGACTTGGCCGCTACACTGAAGCTTTCTTT.